The TCR beta chain described here comes from a study of T-cell reconstitution after alpha-beta-depleted transplantation in children. Unique molecular identifiers were incorporated when the TCRbeta library was constructed. TCRdb re-called the PCR reads through MiXCR, storing one row per CDR3 protein. The sample has a few hundred thousand distinct CDR3 sequences, 9.5% to 15% seen once. V was pared by 2 bases and J by 6 bases, with 2 bases of the junction left unmatched. This CDR3 is 15 amino acids long. Germline CDR1 is SNHLY and CDR2 is FYNNEI. The source material was PBMCs from the stem cell graft donor, sampled from the stem cell graft. This TCR derives from a human donor who donated a stem cell graft to a child with combined immunodeficiency. J is TRBJ2-2 and V is TRBV2, with 11 bases that match TRBD1. CDR3 in amino acids: CASSERTGGPGELFF. The CDR3 nucleotides read TGTGCCAGCAGTGAACGGACAGGGGGCCCCGGGGAGCTGTTTTTT. Together with reference TRBV2 and TRBJ2-2, the CDR3 gives the full variable domain: EPEVTQTPSHQVTQMGQEVILRCVPISNHLYFYWYRQILGQKVEFLVSFYNNEISEKSEIFDDQFSVERPDGSNFTLKIRSTKLEDSAMYFCASSERTGGPGELFFGEGSRLTVL.